This T cell receptor beta chain was captured in a study of blood T cells in healthy people across ages. The CDR3 has 12 amino acids. The V end was cut by 6 bases, the J end by 5 bases, with 10 bases between. Regarding the study as a whole: Naive CD4+ cell counts and diversity both ran higher in long-lived than in aged donors.

The authors extracted at least 5.5 micrograms of total RNA per sample. This clonotype was detected ten times or more. Its cognate antigen is unknown. A second PCR of 7 to 11 cycles used a sample-barcoded 5' primer and a J-beta primer mix. A template-switch adaptor containing 12 random nucleotides labeled each cDNA molecule. TCRdb analysed the 5' RACE reads with MiXCR anew, one entry per CDR3 protein. The sample yields 500,000 to 700,000 distinct CDR3 sequences, 25% to 35% seen once. The chain couples TRBV12-3 or TRBV12-4 to TRBJ1-2, with D possibly matching TRBD1 (5 bases). The TCR was taken from an elderly woman in good health. Sequencing was performed on blood. As DNA, the CDR3 is TGTGCCAGCAGCCTGAGACAGTATGGCTACACCTTC. This gives the protein CASSLRQYGYTF.